The 32 T cell receptor beta chains presented below share a single source sample, sequenced in a study of blood T cell repertoires in COVID-19 (dated by TCRdb to the early 2020s). The library came from the immunoSEQ multiplex PCR assay. Here the immuneACCESS table is served through TCRdb, limited to in-frame sequences with V and J called. Missing clones are a known gap in these copies; in checked studies unresolved V genes cover under half, and the rest lacks a known reason. This sample has about 260,000 clones in its table, and 75% to 90% of those were observed once. The ten largest clones take up 2.4% of the sample. Source material: PBMCs or T cells enriched from blood (not recorded which). The origin of the receptors is a woman between 18 and 30 years old who had recovered from COVID-19.

This chain joins TRBV7-9 and TRBJ1-1, with D possibly TRBD1 on 5 matching bases. The V end was cut by 3 bases, the J end by 12 bases, with 14 bases between. This CDR3 has 12 amino acids. Germline assignment: CDR1 SEHNR and CDR2 FQNEAQ (reference sequence). The CDR3, as DNA: TGTGCCAGCAGCTTTGAAGGGGAAGTGACTTTCTTT. It encodes CASSFEGEVTFF.

This chain links TRBV19 with TRBJ1-3; 11 nucleotides align to TRBD1. CDR1 and CDR2 from the germline V gene are LNHDA and SQIVND (reference sequence). Unmatched junction bases numbered 10, after V lost 8 bases and J lost 4 bases. The CDR3 loop spans 16 amino acids. CDR3 region: CASGFPGQGVGNTIYF. The CDR3 region has the DNA TGTGCCAGTGGATTCCCGGGACAGGGGGTAGGAAACACCATATATTTT. Variable domain in full (rest from reference TRBV19 and TRBJ1-3): DGGITQSPKYLFRKEGQNVTLSCEQNLNHDAMYWYRQDPGQGLRLIYYSQIVNDFQKGDIAEGYSVSREKKESFPLTVTSAQKNPTAFYLCASGFPGQGVGNTIYFGEGSWLTVV.

CDR3 sequence: CASSSVRGTSGTSSYEQYF. CDR3 DNA sequence: TGTGCCAGCAGCTCCGTAAGGGGGACTAGCGGGACGAGCTCCTACGAGCAGTACTTC. The chain uses TRBV7-8 and TRBJ2-7; TRBD2 matches 13 bases. Trimming took 4 bases from V and 0 from J; bases not matched to a gene: 12. Germline CDR1 is SGHVS and CDR2 is FQNEAQ. The CDR3 spans 19 residues.

This clone was seen once. DNA of the CDR3: TGTGCCAGCAGTTTAGGCACAGGTTATGGCTACACCTTC. It specifies CASSLGTGYGYTF. The rearrangement links TRBV3-1 (or the pseudogene TRBV3-2) to TRBJ1-2, with a tentative D call TRBD1 (5 bases). Germline CDR1 LGHDT, CDR2 YNNKEL (reference sequence). The CDR3 runs 13 residues. V dropped 6 bases and J dropped 5 bases, with 13 bases sitting between them.

The gene calls are TRBV6-5 and TRBJ1-2; D gene ambiguous. The CDR3 runs to 15 residues. Germline V CDR1 and CDR2: MNHEY, SVGAGI. Deletions cut 0 bases from V and 4 bases from J, with 12 bases between. The CDR3 region is CASSYSESTSYGYTF. DNA of the CDR3: TGTGCCAGCAGTTACTCGGAATCTACTAGCTATGGCTACACCTTC.

The chain has TRBV5-5 and TRBJ1-4; D remains ambiguous. V was shortened by 7 bases and J by 1 base, with 11 bases between the two germline ends. This CDR3 is 14 amino acids long. The germline CDR1 and CDR2 sequences are SGHKS and YYEKEE (reference sequence). CDR3 DNA: TGTGCCAGCCCGGTCGGCGGAACTAATGAAAAACTGTTTTTT. Its protein product is CASPVGGTNEKLFF. Looking up the rest from reference TRBV5-5 and TRBJ1-4 gives the full variable domain: DAGVTQSPTHLIKTRGQQVTLRCSPISGHKSVSWYQQVLGQGPQFIFQYYEKEERGRGNFPDRFSARQFPNYSSELNVNALLLGDSALYLCASPVGGTNEKLFFGSGTQLSVL.

This chain links TRBV24-1 with TRBJ2-3; 7 bases align to TRBD2. Germline V gene lookup returns CDR1 KGHDR and CDR2 SFDVKD. V gave up 4 bases and J gave up 2 bases; unmatched junction bases: 5. This CDR3 spans 15 amino acids. CDR3 loop: CATSDPGGPTDTQYF. In DNA form, the CDR3 reads TGTGCCACCAGTGACCCGGGGGGACCCACAGATACGCAGTATTTT.

The CDR3 region is CASSIEDSSGYTF. In DNA form, the CDR3 reads TGTGCCAGTAGTATAGAGGACAGTTCTGGCTACACCTTC. The rearrangement links TRBV19 to TRBJ1-2; a possible D gene is TRBD1 (6 bases). V was trimmed by 0 bases and J by 7 bases, leaving 9 bases between them. This CDR3 region has 13 residues. CDR1 is LNHDA, CDR2 SQIVND, per germline (reference sequence).

The chain has TRBV14 and TRBJ1-6; D is ambiguous. Trimming pared 0 bases from V and 7 bases from J, leaving 13 bases between. The germline V gene encodes CDR1 SGHDN and CDR2 FVKESK. The CDR3 runs 16 residues. The CDR3 reads CASSQDLSIRNSPLHF. DNA of the CDR3: TGTGCCAGCAGCCAAGATCTTAGCATACGCAATTCACCCCTCCACTTT.

In its sample, this clone was seen a few times. The V and J genes are TRBV5-1 and TRBJ1-4; no firm D call. Trimming cost V 4 bases and J 1 base, with 2 bases left between them. Germline values: CDR1 SGHRS, CDR2 YFSETQ. This CDR3 spans 12 amino acids. CDR3 sequence reads: CASSQTNEKLFF. The CDR3 DNA follows: TGCGCCAGCAGCCAAACTAATGAAAAACTGTTTTTT.

The J gene is TRBJ1-2, the V gene TRBV27; D gene unclear. V shed 3 bases and J shed 7 bases, with 12 bases lying between them. The CDR3 is 13 residues long. Germline lookup yields CDR1 MNHEY and CDR2 SMNVEV (reference sequence). The CDR3 sequence: CASSLGSSFGYTF. The CDR3 bases are TGTGCCAGCAGTTTGGGCTCCAGTTTTGGCTACACCTTC.

The rearrangement joins TRBV2 to TRBJ2-2, with D maybe TRBD1 (5 bases). This CDR3 has 11 amino acids. With 11 bases removed from V and 8 bases from J, the gap between germline ends came to 12 bases. The germline V gene encodes CDR1 SNHLY and CDR2 FYNNEI. In DNA form, the CDR3 reads TGTGCCGGACAAAGGTGGGGGGAGCTGTTTTTT. Amino acid sequence: CAGQRWGELFF.

The rearrangement joins TRBV2 to TRBJ2-2; 7 bases line up with TRBD1. J gave up 4 bases and V 6 bases, and 8 bases lay outside the gene matches. The CDR3 has 15 residues. Germline V lookup: CDR1 SNHLY, CDR2 FYNNEI. The DNA of the CDR3 is TGTGCCAGCAGCGAATGGACAGGAGGCACCGGGGAGCTGTTTTTT. Translation gives CASSEWTGGTGELFF. The complete variable domain, with remaining parts taken from reference TRBV2 and TRBJ2-2, reads EPEVTQTPSHQVTQMGQEVILRCVPISNHLYFYWYRQILGQKVEFLVSFYNNEISEKSEIFDDQFSVERPDGSNFTLKIRSTKLEDSAMYFCASSEWTGGTGELFFGEGSRLTVL.

The rearrangement uses TRBV2 and TRBJ1-2, with 7 bases identical to TRBD1. The V gene end was trimmed by 10 bases and the J gene end by 8 bases; junction bases not matched to a gene: 10. The germline V gene has CDR1 SNHLY and CDR2 FYNNEI. The CDR3 length is 12 residues. CDR3 coding DNA: TGTGCCACCCTACAGGGGCACGGAGGCTACACCTTC. This codes for CATLQGHGGYTF. The complete variable domain, with remaining parts taken from reference TRBV2 and TRBJ1-2, reads EPEVTQTPSHQVTQMGQEVILRCVPISNHLYFYWYRQILGQKVEFLVSFYNNEISEKSEIFDDQFSVERPDGSNFTLKIRSTKLEDSAMYFCATLQGHGGYTFGSGTRLTVV.

V gene TRBV27 combines with J gene TRBJ2-7; possibly TRBD1 for D (6 bases). Germline V gene data show CDR1 as MNHEY and CDR2 as SMNVEV (reference sequence). This CDR3 is 15 amino acids long. Trimming shortened V by 3 bases and J by 0 bases, and 12 bases separated the two germline ends. CDR3 sequence reads: CASSFGTPSSYEQYF. The CDR3 coding sequence is TGTGCCAGCAGTTTTGGGACACCAAGCTCCTACGAGCAGTACTTC.

CDR3 amino acids: CATSRDRVNTEAFF. CDR3 sequence (DNA): TGTGCCACCAGCAGAGATCGTGTGAACACTGAAGCTTTCTTT. V is TRBV15 and J is TRBJ1-1; the D is unclear. From germline, CDR1 is LNHNV and CDR2 YYDKDF (reference sequence). The CDR3 consists of 14 residues. V was cut by 0 bases and J by 0 bases, with 5 bases left in between.

The chain combines TRBV19 with TRBJ2-2; 8 bases agree with TRBD1. This CDR3 comprises 12 residues. V shed 9 bases, J shed 7 bases, and the junction held 4 bases outside the gene matches. From germline, CDR1 is LNHDA and CDR2 SQIVND (reference sequence). Here the CDR3 DNA reads TGTGCCAGCAAACAGGGGGACGGGGAGCTGTTTTTT. Translation: CASKQGDGELFF.

This clone was observed once. The chain links TRBV5-1 to TRBJ2-2; D is ambiguous. CDR1 and CDR2 (germline): SGHRS, YFSETQ. V gave up 4 bases and J gave up 3 bases, with 13 bases separating them. The CDR3 contains 15 residues. The CDR3 coding sequence is TGCGCCAGCAGCGAAAGCCAGGTCCACACCGGGGAGCTGTTTTTT. Translation gives CASSESQVHTGELFF.

The J gene is TRBJ1-6, the V gene TRBV6-1; the D gene is possibly TRBD1 (5 bases). Germline V lookup: CDR1 MNHNS, CDR2 SASEGT. CDR3 length equals 17 residues. Trimming removed 1 base from V and 7 bases from J, with 17 bases in between. CDR3 nucleotide sequence: TGTGCCAGCAGTGAAGTCGCAGGGCTGGTGGGAAATTCACCCCTCCACTTT. Its protein product is CASSEVAGLVGNSPLHF.

The rearrangement links TRBV29-1 to TRBJ2-3, with a tentative D call TRBD2 (6 bases). The length of the CDR3 is 13 residues. CDR1 and CDR2 (germline): SQVTM, ANQGSEA. Deletions cut 3 bases from V and 6 bases from J, with 13 bases between. The CDR3 loop is CSVEGLHLDTQYF. For the CDR3, the DNA is TGCAGCGTTGAGGGACTTCATTTGGATACGCAGTATTTT.

The genes are TRBV30 and TRBJ1-6; 7 bases align to TRBD1. CDR3 size: 15 residues. Looked up from germline, CDR1 is GTSNPN and CDR2 is SVGIG (reference sequence). Here the CDR3 DNA reads TGTGCGATTAGGAAGGGGGCGTCCTATAATTCACCCCTCCACTTT. Translated: CAIRKGASYNSPLHF.

The V gene is TRBV4-1, the J gene TRBJ2-7; tentative D call: TRBD1 (6 bases). Germline V CDR1 and CDR2: MGHRA, YSYEKL. The CDR3 has 14 residues. V lost 1 base to trimming and J lost 0 bases, with 7 bases between them. CDR3 nucleotide sequence: TGCGCCAGCAGCCAAGGGACAGACTCCTACGAGCAGTACTTC. This encodes CASSQGTDSYEQYF.

This chain connects TRBV11-2 to TRBJ1-2; weak D call: TRBD1 (5 bases). Between the trimmed V and J ends, which lost 4 bases and 4 bases, there was a span of 19 bases. This CDR3 contains 16 residues. CDR1 and CDR2 from the germline V gene are SGHAT and FQNNGV. In DNA, the CDR3 is TGTGCCAGCAGCTCCAGAACGCAGGGAATGGGCTATGGCTACACCTTC. The encoded protein is CASSSRTQGMGYGYTF. Full variable domain (remainder filled in from reference TRBV11-2 and TRBJ1-2): EAGVAQSPRYKIIEKRQSVAFWCNPISGHATLYWYQQILGQGPKLLIQFQNNGVVDDSQLPKDRFSAERLKGVDSTLKIQPAKLEDSAVYLCASSSRTQGMGYGYTFGSGTRLTVV.

The J gene is TRBJ2-3, the V gene TRBV5-1, with 9 nucleotides matching TRBD1. The CDR3 spans 15 residues. With 0 bases clipped from V and 6 bases from J, the junction kept 5 bases outside the gene matches. The V gene's germline CDR1 is SGHRS and CDR2 YFSETQ. The CDR3 nucleotides read TGCGCCAGCAGCTTGGGGACAGGGGCAGGGGATACGCAGTATTTT. It translates to CASSLGTGAGDTQYF.

The chain uses TRBV18 and TRBJ2-3, with 7 bases matching TRBD2. The CDR3 has 16 amino acids. Germline values: CDR1 KGHSH, CDR2 LQKENI. Trimming took 1 base from V and 6 from J; bases not matched to a gene: 10. The CDR3 reads CASSPLSSGVRDTQYF. CDR3 nucleotide sequence: TGTGCCAGCTCACCACTATCCAGCGGGGTTCGTGATACGCAGTATTTT.

This chain connects TRBV5-1 to TRBJ1-1; maybe TRBD1 (6 bases). V was clipped by 4 bases and J by 1 base, with 11 bases between them. Germline V gene sequence: CDR1 SGHRS, CDR2 YFSETQ. The CDR3 length is 14 residues. The DNA for the CDR3 is TGCGCCAGCAGCCAAGGACAGTCGAACACTGAAGCTTTCTTT. Translating it yields CASSQGQSNTEAFF.

This clone was recorded once. V is TRBV5-1 and J is TRBJ2-3, with TRBD2 identical over 12 bases. The germline V gene encodes CDR1 SGHRS and CDR2 YFSETQ. This CDR3 is 16 amino acids long. V shed 4 bases and J 4 bases; nucleotides not matched to a gene: 7. The CDR3 DNA sequence: TGCGCCAGCAGCCTATGGACTAGCGGGGACCCAGATACGCAGTATTTT. It translates to CASSLWTSGDPDTQYF.

The V call is TRBV19, the J call TRBJ1-1; TRBD1 aligns across 8 bases. Trimming took 1 base from V and 6 from J; bases not matched to a gene: 10. CDR3 length: 16 residues. Germline V lookup: CDR1 LNHDA, CDR2 SQIVND (reference sequence). The CDR3 region has the DNA TGTGCCAGTAGTATAGGAAGAGCAGGGGGCCGGGCTGAAGCTTTCTTT. Protein: CASSIGRAGGRAEAFF.

This clone came up once. The rearrangement uses TRBV4-1 and TRBJ1-1; 7 bases agree with TRBD1. In germline, CDR1 is MGHRA, CDR2 YSYEKL. Trimming removed 0 bases from V and 4 bases from J; junction bases left unmatched: 5. This CDR3 contains 15 residues. In DNA form, the CDR3 reads TGCGCCAGCAGCCAAGAAGGCAGGGGGAGCACTGAAGCTTTCTTT. Amino acids: CASSQEGRGSTEAFF.

The chain uses TRBV9 and TRBJ1-2; 7 nucleotides line up with TRBD1. This CDR3 is 13 amino acids long. Trimming removed 5 bases from V and 3 bases from J; junction bases left unmatched: 4. Looked up from germline, CDR1 is SGDLS and CDR2 is YYNGEE. The CDR3 nucleotides are TGTGCCAGCAGTGGCGGGACAGACTATGGCTACACCTTC. Its translation: CASSGGTDYGYTF.

The rearrangement links TRBV5-4 to TRBJ2-2; no definite D call. The CDR3 covers 12 residues. Trimming stripped 4 bases from V and 4 bases from J, with 5 bases between. Germline lookup yields CDR1 SGHNT and CDR2 YYREEE (reference sequence). The CDR3: CASSHGTGELFF. The CDR3 nucleotides are TGTGCCAGCAGCCACGGCACCGGGGAGCTGTTTTTT. The complete variable domain, with remaining parts taken from reference TRBV5-4 and TRBJ2-2, reads ETGVTQSPTHLIKTRGQQVTLRCSSQSGHNTVSWYQQALGQGPQFIFQYYREEENGRGNFPPRFSGLQFPNYSSELNVNALELDDSALYLCASSHGTGELFFGEGSRLTVL.

The J gene is TRBJ2-1, the V gene TRBV7-9; TRBD1 matches at 9 bases. The CDR3 is 16 amino acids. Losses at the gene ends were 6 bases for V and 7 bases for J; bases not matched to a gene: 13. The germline CDR1 and CDR2 sequences are SEHNR and FQNEAQ (reference sequence). This CDR3 is CASRIETGGGRNEQFF. The CDR3 DNA is TGTGCCAGCAGAATAGAAACAGGGGGCGGCAGGAATGAGCAGTTCTTC.